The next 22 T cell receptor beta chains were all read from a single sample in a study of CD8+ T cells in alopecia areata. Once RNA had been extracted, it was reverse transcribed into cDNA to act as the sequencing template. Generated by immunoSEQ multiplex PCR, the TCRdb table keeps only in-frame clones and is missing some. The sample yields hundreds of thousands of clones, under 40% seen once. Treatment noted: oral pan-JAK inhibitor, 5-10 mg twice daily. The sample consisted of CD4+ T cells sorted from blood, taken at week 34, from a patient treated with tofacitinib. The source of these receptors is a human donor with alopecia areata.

The CDR3, as DNA: TGTGCCAGCAGTCCGGACCGGAGGGACCAAGAGACCCAGTACTTC. Protein sequence: CASSPDRRDQETQYF. J is TRBJ2-5 and V is TRBV27; weak D call: TRBD2 (6 bases). Germline values: CDR1 MNHEY, CDR2 SMNVEV (reference sequence). This CDR3 has 15 amino acids. V gave up 5 bases and J gave up 0 bases, with 13 bases separating them.

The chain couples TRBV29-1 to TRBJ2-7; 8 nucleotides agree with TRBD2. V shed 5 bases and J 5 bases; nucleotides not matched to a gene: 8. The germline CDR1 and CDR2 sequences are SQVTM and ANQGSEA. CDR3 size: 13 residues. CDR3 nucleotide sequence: TGCAGCGTTCGACGGGAGGGCCGTGACGAGCAGTACTTC. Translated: CSVRREGRDEQYF.

The CDR3 region has the DNA TGCGCCAGCAGCCAAGTTGTGGGAGGGCCTATGTACGAGCAGTACTTC. Translated: CASSQVVGGPMYEQYF. The chain combines TRBV4-1 with TRBJ2-7; 7 nucleotides agree with TRBD2. V was pared by 1 base and J by 4 bases, with 10 bases of the junction left unmatched. The CDR3 spans 16 residues. CDR1 and CDR2 from the germline V gene are MGHRA and YSYEKL.

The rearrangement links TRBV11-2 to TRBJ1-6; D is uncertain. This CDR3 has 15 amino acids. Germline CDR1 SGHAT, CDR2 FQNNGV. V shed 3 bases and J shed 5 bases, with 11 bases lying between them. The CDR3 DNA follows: TGTGCCAGCAGCTTCCAAGGAAACGATAATTCACCCCTCCACTTT. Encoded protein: CASSFQGNDNSPLHF. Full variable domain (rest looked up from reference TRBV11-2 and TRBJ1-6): EAGVAQSPRYKIIEKRQSVAFWCNPISGHATLYWYQQILGQGPKLLIQFQNNGVVDDSQLPKDRFSAERLKGVDSTLKIQPAKLEDSAVYLCASSFQGNDNSPLHFGNGTRLTVT.

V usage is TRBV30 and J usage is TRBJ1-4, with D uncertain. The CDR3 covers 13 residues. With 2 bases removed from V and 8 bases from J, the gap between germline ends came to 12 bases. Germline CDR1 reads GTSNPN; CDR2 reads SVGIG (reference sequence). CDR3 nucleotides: TGTGCCTGGAGTCCACCCTCCCAAGAAAAACTGTTTTTT. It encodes CAWSPPSQEKLFF.

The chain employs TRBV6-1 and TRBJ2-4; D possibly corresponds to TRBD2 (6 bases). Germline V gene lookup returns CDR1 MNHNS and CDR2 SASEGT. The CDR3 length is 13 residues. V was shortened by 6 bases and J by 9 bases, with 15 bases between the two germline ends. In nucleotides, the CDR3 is TGTGCCAGCAGAACTCGGGGAGGCGGCATTCAGTACTTC. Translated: CASRTRGGGIQYF.

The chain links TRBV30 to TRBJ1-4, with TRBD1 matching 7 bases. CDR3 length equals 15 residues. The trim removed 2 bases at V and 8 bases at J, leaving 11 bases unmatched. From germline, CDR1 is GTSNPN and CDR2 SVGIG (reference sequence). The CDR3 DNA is TGTGCCTGGAGTTGGCCAGGGGGTTTGGGAGAAAAACTGTTTTTT. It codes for CAWSWPGGLGEKLFF. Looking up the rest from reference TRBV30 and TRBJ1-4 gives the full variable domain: SQTIHQWPATLVQPVGSPLSLECTVEGTSNPNLYWYRQAAGRGLQLLFYSVGIGQISSEVPQNLSASRPQDRQFILSSKKLLLSDSGFYLCAWSWPGGLGEKLFFGSGTQLSVL.

Written as DNA, the CDR3 is TGCAGCGCTGACAGGGGAGACACAGATACGCAGTATTTT. It codes for CSADRGDTDTQYF. The gene calls are TRBV29-1 and TRBJ2-3; 8 bases fit TRBD1. The CDR3 extends over 13 amino acids. CDR1 is SQVTM, CDR2 ANQGSEA, per germline. Trimming at V came to 7 bases and at J to 2 bases, leaving 5 bases not matched to a gene.

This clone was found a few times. CDR3 sequence reads: CASSHVTGFPREQYF. The CDR3 nucleotides are TGCGCCAGCAGTCACGTAACAGGGTTCCCCCGCGAGCAGTACTTC. The chain uses TRBV23-1 and TRBJ2-7; tentative D call: TRBD1 (6 bases). TRBV23-1 is assigned to the ORF class and has an uncertain function. The V end was cut by 3 bases, the J end by 6 bases, with 18 bases between. The CDR3 is made up of 15 amino acids.

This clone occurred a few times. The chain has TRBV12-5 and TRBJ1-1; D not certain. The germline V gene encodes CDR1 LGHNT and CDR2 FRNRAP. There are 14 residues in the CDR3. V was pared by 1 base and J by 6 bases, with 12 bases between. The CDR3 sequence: CASGLGPRGSEAFF. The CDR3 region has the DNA TGTGCTAGTGGTTTGGGACCCCGAGGTTCTGAAGCTTTCTTT.

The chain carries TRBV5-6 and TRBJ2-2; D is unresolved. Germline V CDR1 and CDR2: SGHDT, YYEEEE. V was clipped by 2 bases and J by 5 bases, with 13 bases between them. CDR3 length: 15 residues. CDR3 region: CASSFVPTRTGELFF. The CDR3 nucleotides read TGTGCCAGCAGCTTTGTACCGACAAGAACCGGGGAGCTGTTTTTT. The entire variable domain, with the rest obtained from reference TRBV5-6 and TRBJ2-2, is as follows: DAGVTQSPTHLIKTRGQQVTLRCSPKSGHDTVSWYQQALGQGPQFIFQYYEEEERQRGNFPDRFSGHQFPNYSSELNVNALLLGDSALYLCASSFVPTRTGELFFGEGSRLTVL.

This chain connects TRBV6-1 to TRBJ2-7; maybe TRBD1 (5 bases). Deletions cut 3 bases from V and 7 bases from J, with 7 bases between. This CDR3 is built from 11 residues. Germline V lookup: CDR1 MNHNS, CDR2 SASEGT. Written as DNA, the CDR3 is TGTGCCAGCAGTGACTACAGGGAGCAGTACTTC. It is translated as CASSDYREQYF.

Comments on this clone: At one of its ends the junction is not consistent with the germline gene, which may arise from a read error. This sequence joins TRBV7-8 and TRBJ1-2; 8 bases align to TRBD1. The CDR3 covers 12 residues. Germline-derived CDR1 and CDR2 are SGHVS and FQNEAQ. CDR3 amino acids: CGTGGANYGYTF. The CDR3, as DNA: TGCGGGACAGGAGGAGCTAACTATGGCTACACCTTC.

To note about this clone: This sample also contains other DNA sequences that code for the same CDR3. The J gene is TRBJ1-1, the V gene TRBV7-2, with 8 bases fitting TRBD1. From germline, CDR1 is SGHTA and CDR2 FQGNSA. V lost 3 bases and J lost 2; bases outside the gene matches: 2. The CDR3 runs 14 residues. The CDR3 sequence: CASSLTGVNTEAFF. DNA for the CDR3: TGTGCCAGCAGCTTGACAGGGGTCAACACTGAAGCTTTCTTT.

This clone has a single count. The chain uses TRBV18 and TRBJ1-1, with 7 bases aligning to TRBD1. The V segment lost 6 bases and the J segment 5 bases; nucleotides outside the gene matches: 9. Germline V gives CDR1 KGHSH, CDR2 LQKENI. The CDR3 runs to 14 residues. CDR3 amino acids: CASSGKGAGTEAFF. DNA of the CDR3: TGTGCCAGCTCTGGCAAGGGGGCTGGGACTGAAGCTTTCTTT.

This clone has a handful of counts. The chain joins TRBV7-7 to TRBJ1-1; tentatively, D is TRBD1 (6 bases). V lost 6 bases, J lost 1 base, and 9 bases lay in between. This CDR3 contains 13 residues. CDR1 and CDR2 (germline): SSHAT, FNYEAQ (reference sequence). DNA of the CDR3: TGTGCCAGCAGTAAGACAGGGAACACTGAAGCTTTCTTT. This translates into CASSKTGNTEAFF.

CDR3 coding DNA: TGTGCCTGGAGTGTAGCGGGAATGGCTGAGCAGTACTTC. Translation: CAWSVAGMAEQYF. This chain connects TRBV30 to TRBJ2-7; 7 bases fit TRBD2. Looked up from germline, CDR1 is GTSNPN and CDR2 is SVGIG (reference sequence). V gave up 0 bases and J gave up 7 bases; unmatched junction bases: 6. CDR3 length: 13 amino acids.

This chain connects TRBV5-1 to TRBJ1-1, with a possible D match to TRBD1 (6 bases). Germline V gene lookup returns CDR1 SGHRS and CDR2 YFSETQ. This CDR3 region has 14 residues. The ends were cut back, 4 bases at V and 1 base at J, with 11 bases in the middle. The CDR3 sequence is CASSQGTRNTEAFF. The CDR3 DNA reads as TGCGCCAGCAGCCAAGGGACAAGGAACACTGAAGCTTTCTTT.

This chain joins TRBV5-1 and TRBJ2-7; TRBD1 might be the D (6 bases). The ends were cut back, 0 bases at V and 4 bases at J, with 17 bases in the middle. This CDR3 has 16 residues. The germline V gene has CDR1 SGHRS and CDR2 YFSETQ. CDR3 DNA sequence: TGCGCCAGCAGCTTGGATCCCAACAGGGCCGGGTACGAGCAGTACTTC. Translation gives CASSLDPNRAGYEQYF.

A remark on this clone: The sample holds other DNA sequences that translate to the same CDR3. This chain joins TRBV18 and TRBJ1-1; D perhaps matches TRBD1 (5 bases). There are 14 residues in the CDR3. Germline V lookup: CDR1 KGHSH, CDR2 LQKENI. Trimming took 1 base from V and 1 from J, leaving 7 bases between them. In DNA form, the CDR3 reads TGTGCCAGCTCACCACGGGGGGGGAACACTGAAGCTTTCTTT. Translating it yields CASSPRGGNTEAFF.

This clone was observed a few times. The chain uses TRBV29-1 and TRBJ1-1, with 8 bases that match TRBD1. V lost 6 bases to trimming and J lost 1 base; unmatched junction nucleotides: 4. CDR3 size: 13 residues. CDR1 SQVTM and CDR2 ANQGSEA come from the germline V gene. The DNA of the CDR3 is TGCAGCGTGACAGGGGAGGGGAACACTGAAGCTTTCTTT. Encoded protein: CSVTGEGNTEAFF.

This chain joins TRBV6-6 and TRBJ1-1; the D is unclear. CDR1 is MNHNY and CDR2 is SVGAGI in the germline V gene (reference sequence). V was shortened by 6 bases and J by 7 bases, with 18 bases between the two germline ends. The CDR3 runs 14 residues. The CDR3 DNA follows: TGTGCCAGCAGGGCCCTTGGGCAGATCCGTGAAGCTTTCTTT. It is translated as CASRALGQIREAFF.